This T cell receptor (beta chain) was identified in a study of synovial regulatory T cells in juvenile arthritis. Findings and caveats of the study: TCR diversity was lower in inflammation-associated blood Treg cells than in other blood Treg cells. Largely private between patients, iaTreg TCR repertoires showed partial overlap with synovial Teff and blood CPL repertoires.

Patients had median age about 12 years, range roughly 2.3-22.9. The CDR3 is 16 amino acids. Nucleotide data are not available. Germline V gene lookup returns CDR1 SGHRS and CDR2 YFSETQ. The repertoire was sequenced with immunoSEQ multiplex PCR; TCRdb's copy has only in-frame clones and lacks some. The listing contains 9,000 to 10,000 clones. With respect to this clone: Its target is unknown.

The receptor's source is a donor aged 2-35 years with juvenile idiopathic arthritis. The specimen sequenced was Treg cells from blood. Subset of the sample: HLA-DR+ inflammation-associated blood Treg cells. The chain has TRBV5-1 and TRBJ1-1; the D gene TCRdb calls, TRBD1, cannot be checked with no DNA. This chain's CDR3 is CASSWLTGLTNTEAFF.